This TCR beta chain was sequenced in a study of vaccination effects on CD4 cells after COVID-19. The study, taken as a whole, reports: Few convalescent patients, and no early post-infection timepoints, were available to the study. Clones from infection and from vaccination both contracted markedly late after vaccination.

V was cut by 4 bases and J by 4 bases, with 16 bases left in between. This CDR3 comprises 15 residues. Germline assignment: CDR1 SGDLS and CDR2 YYNGEE. Clones were sequenced by immunoSEQ multiplex PCR, and TCRdb holds only the in-frame ones, with some missing. The sample consists of tens of thousands of clones, 60% to 80% of them appearing once. Sequencing in the ViraFEST assay came after antigen-specific CD4+ T cells had been expanded with viral peptide pools, which were used to stimulate PBMC. A roughly 10-day culture period preceded the isolation of CD4+ T cells. Nucleocapsid antibodies stayed negative before and after vaccination, showing no earlier SARS-CoV-2 infection. To note about this clone: Antigen: not known.

This sequence joins TRBV9 and TRBJ2-3; maybe TRBD1 (6 bases). This specimen was CD4+ T cells from PBMCs cultured with HCoV-NL63 spike peptides, taken before COVID-19 vaccination. The clonotype comes from a human donor who received a COVID-19 vaccine. CDR3 loop: CASSPRGSFADTQYF. In nucleotides, the CDR3 is TGTGCCAGCAGCCCCAGGGGTTCATTCGCAGATACGCAGTATTTT.